Listed below are T cell receptor beta chains from one sample, sequenced in a study of molecular identifiers for immune sequencing clone quantification. From the PCR reads, TCRdb called clonotypes with MiXCR, one entry per CDR3 protein. The sample lists tens of thousands of distinct CDR3 sequences; under 20% were seen once. Material: naive CD8+ T cells from blood, with Jurkat cell RNA spiked in. The receptors were sampled from a human donor in good health. Some libraries in this study had Jurkat cell RNA spiked in. Each CDR3 is given with its conserved first and last residue. The D gene is left open where the match is weak. Expanded clones are given a class, and other clones once, few, many or no size at all.

clone size: .
V gene: TRBV12-3/TRBV12-4
J gene: TRBJ2-3
D gene: .
CDR3 protein: CASSTGTGGDTQYF
CDR3 DNA: TGTGCCAGCAGTACTGGTACGGGCGGGGATACGCAGTATTTT

clone size: few
V gene: TRBV7-6
J gene: TRBJ2-7
D gene: .
CDR3 protein: CASSPIAGEQYF
CDR3 DNA: TGTGCCAGCAGCCCAATCGCGGGGGAGCAGTACTTC

clone size: .
V gene: TRBV2
J gene: TRBJ2-3
D gene: TRBD1
CDR3 protein: CASSLTGYSTDTQYF
CDR3 DNA: TGTGCCAGCAGCTTGACAGGGTACAGCACAGATACGCAGTATTTT

clone size: .
V gene: TRBV4-3
J gene: TRBJ2-1
D gene: TRBD2
CDR3 protein: CASSQEGSGIRLF
CDR3 DNA: TGCGCCAGCAGCCAAGAAGGGAGCGGGATCCGCCTCTTC

clone size: few
V gene: TRBV24-1
J gene: TRBJ2-1
D gene: .
CDR3 protein: CATSDPGISDSYNEQFF
CDR3 DNA: TGTGCCACCAGTGACCCCGGGATCTCGGACTCCTACAATGAGCAGTTCTTC

clone size: many
V gene: TRBV6-6
J gene: TRBJ2-7
D gene: .
CDR3 protein: CASSYGSYSYEQYF
CDR3 DNA: TGTGCCAGCAGTTATGGGAGCTACTCCTACGAGCAGTACTTC

clone size: many
V gene: TRBV4-1
J gene: TRBJ1-5
D gene: TRBD1
CDR3 protein: CASSLSRGNQPQHF
CDR3 DNA: TGCGCCAGCAGCCTTAGCAGGGGGAATCAGCCCCAGCATTTT

clone size: medium-sized
V gene: TRBV2
J gene: TRBJ2-3
D gene: .
CDR3 protein: CASSEDVIGLLGNLGTDTQYF
CDR3 DNA: TGTGCCAGCAGTGAGGATGTGATTGGGCTTTTGGGGAACCTGGGCACAGATACGCAGTATTTT

clone size: few
V gene: TRBV4-3
J gene: TRBJ2-7
D gene: .
CDR3 protein: CASSQELGETYEQYF
CDR3 DNA: TGCGCCAGCAGCCAAGAATTGGGGGAAACCTACGAGCAGTACTTC

clone size: .
V gene: TRBV3-1
J gene: TRBJ2-7
D gene: .
CDR3 protein: CASSQDRDGEQYF
CDR3 DNA: TGTGCCAGCAGCCAAGACAGGGACGGCGAGCAGTACTTC

clone size: many
V gene: TRBV4-1
J gene: TRBJ2-3
D gene: .
CDR3 protein: CASSQERGLADTQYF
CDR3 DNA: TGCGCCAGCAGCCAAGAGAGGGGACTGGCAGATACGCAGTATTTT

clone size: many
V gene: TRBV3-1
J gene: TRBJ1-1
D gene: .
CDR3 protein: CASSHTRVNTEAFF
CDR3 DNA: TGTGCCAGCAGCCATACCAGGGTGAACACTGAAGCTTTCTTT

clone size: many
V gene: TRBV30
J gene: TRBJ2-3
D gene: .
CDR3 protein: CAWSVLGSDTQYF
CDR3 DNA: TGTGCCTGGAGTGTACTCGGGAGCGATACGCAGTATTTT

clone size: many
V gene: TRBV5-1
J gene: TRBJ2-3
D gene: .
CDR3 protein: CAGSSGLGERQYF
CDR3 DNA: TGCGCCGGCAGTAGTGGACTGGGCGAGCGACAGTATTTT

clone size: many
V gene: TRBV4-1
J gene: TRBJ1-6
D gene: .
CDR3 protein: CASSNQGSYNSPLHF
CDR3 DNA: TGCGCCAGCAGCAACCAAGGCTCCTATAATTCACCCCTCCACTTT

clone size: many
V gene: TRBV4-3
J gene: TRBJ2-6
D gene: .
CDR3 protein: CASDSEAGANVLTF
CDR3 DNA: TGCGCCAGCGACTCCGAAGCTGGGGCCAACGTCCTGACTTTC

clone size: many
V gene: TRBV14
J gene: TRBJ2-7
D gene: .
CDR3 protein: CASSQSRAGEQYF
CDR3 DNA: TGTGCCAGCAGCCAATCCCGGGCCGGCGAGCAGTACTTC

clone size: many
V gene: TRBV5-1
J gene: TRBJ2-3
D gene: .
CDR3 protein: CASSPGRRVKGADTQYF
CDR3 DNA: TGCGCCAGCAGCCCCGGGCGAAGGGTTAAGGGTGCAGATACGCAGTATTTT

clone size: many
V gene: TRBV13
J gene: TRBJ2-7
D gene: .
CDR3 protein: CASSLGSAYEQYF
CDR3 DNA: TGTGCCAGCAGCTTAGGGTCAGCCTACGAGCAGTACTTC

clone size: few
V gene: TRBV7-3
J gene: TRBJ2-1
D gene: TRBD1
CDR3 protein: CASSGDRVGPYEQFF
CDR3 DNA: TGTGCCAGCAGCGGCGACAGGGTCGGTCCCTATGAGCAGTTCTTC

clone size: medium-sized
V gene: TRBV5-6
J gene: TRBJ2-1
D gene: TRBD1
CDR3 protein: CASSLRTGVYNEQFF
CDR3 DNA: TGTGCCAGCAGCTTGAGAACAGGGGTCTACAATGAGCAGTTCTTC

clone size: medium-sized
V gene: TRBV5-5
J gene: TRBJ2-7
D gene: .
CDR3 protein: CASSLSWGGTYEQYF
CDR3 DNA: TGTGCCAGCAGCCTGTCTTGGGGAGGTACCTACGAGCAGTACTTC

clone size: many
V gene: TRBV9
J gene: TRBJ2-3
D gene: TRBD2
CDR3 protein: CASSVVEAGGPTDTQYF
CDR3 DNA: TGTGCCAGCAGCGTAGTTGAAGCGGGAGGGCCAACAGATACGCAGTATTTT

clone size: many
V gene: TRBV20-1
J gene: TRBJ2-5
D gene: .
CDR3 protein: CSARGSNRESETQYF
CDR3 DNA: TGCAGTGCTAGAGGAAGCAACAGGGAAAGTGAGACCCAGTACTTC

clone size: many
V gene: TRBV28
J gene: TRBJ2-7
D gene: .
CDR3 protein: CASSLASTYEQYF
CDR3 DNA: TGTGCCAGCAGTTTGGCCAGCACCTACGAGCAGTACTTC

clone size: many
V gene: TRBV7-9
J gene: TRBJ1-1
D gene: .
CDR3 protein: CASSFTGAATEAFF
CDR3 DNA: TGTGCCAGCAGCTTTACTGGGGCCGCCACTGAAGCTTTCTTT

clone size: many
V gene: TRBV7-9
J gene: TRBJ2-7
D gene: TRBD2
CDR3 protein: CASSSSGVYEQYF
CDR3 DNA: TGTGCCAGCAGCTCTAGCGGGGTCTACGAGCAGTACTTC

clone size: few
V gene: TRBV4-1
J gene: TRBJ2-1
D gene: .
CDR3 protein: CASSWGGGEATYNEQFF
CDR3 DNA: TGCGCCAGCAGCTGGGGGGGCGGGGAGGCGACCTACAATGAGCAGTTCTTC

clone size: many
V gene: TRBV7-8
J gene: TRBJ1-5
D gene: TRBD1
CDR3 protein: CASSLASTGFNQPQHF
CDR3 DNA: TGTGCCAGCAGCTTAGCTTCGACAGGGTTCAATCAGCCCCAGCATTTT

clone size: many
V gene: TRBV4-2
J gene: TRBJ2-7
D gene: .
CDR3 protein: CASSRRTGPYEQYF
CDR3 DNA: TGTGCCAGCAGCCGCCGGACGGGACCCTACGAGCAGTACTTC

clone size: many
V gene: TRBV19
J gene: TRBJ2-3
D gene: TRBD1
CDR3 protein: CATGTGGPNTQYF
CDR3 DNA: TGTGCTACCGGGACAGGGGGTCCAAATACGCAGTATTTT

clone size: few
V gene: TRBV4-3
J gene: TRBJ2-4
D gene: .
CDR3 protein: CATRVKVLAKNIQYF
CDR3 DNA: TGCGCCACCCGAGTAAAGGTTTTGGCCAAAAACATTCAGTACTTC

clone size: .
V gene: TRBV3-1
J gene: TRBJ2-7
D gene: .
CDR3 protein: CASSGNLQATYEQYF
CDR3 DNA: TGTGCCAGCAGCGGTAACCTGCAGGCCACCTACGAGCAGTACTTC

clone size: many
V gene: TRBV6-2/TRBV6-3
J gene: TRBJ2-2
D gene: .
CDR3 protein: CASVGRKDTGELFF
CDR3 DNA: TGTGCCAGCGTGGGGAGAAAGGACACCGGGGAGCTGTTTTTT

clone size: few
V gene: TRBV7-9
J gene: TRBJ2-2
D gene: .
CDR3 protein: CASSHEFSGELFF
CDR3 DNA: TGTGCCAGCAGCCACGAATTTTCGGGGGAGCTGTTTTTT

clone size: many
V gene: TRBV7-2
J gene: TRBJ1-5
D gene: .
CDR3 protein: CASSLTGMNSNQPQHF
CDR3 DNA: TGTGCCAGCAGCTTAACAGGGATGAATAGCAATCAGCCCCAGCATTTT

clone size: many
V gene: TRBV19
J gene: TRBJ2-7
D gene: TRBD1
CDR3 protein: CATGQGSEQYF
CDR3 DNA: TGTGCCACCGGACAGGGAAGCGAGCAGTACTTC

clone size: few
V gene: TRBV27
J gene: TRBJ2-1
D gene: TRBD2
CDR3 protein: CASSLFPGLAGAEFF
CDR3 DNA: TGTGCCAGCAGTTTATTCCCCGGACTAGCGGGAGCTGAGTTCTTC

clone size: many
V gene: TRBV7-2
J gene: TRBJ2-6
D gene: .
CDR3 protein: CASSLDSSSGANVLTF
CDR3 DNA: TGTGCCAGCAGCTTAGATTCAAGCTCTGGGGCCAACGTCCTGACTTTC

clone size: many
V gene: TRBV19
J gene: TRBJ2-7
D gene: TRBD2
CDR3 protein: CASSILTGTSGINEQYF
CDR3 DNA: TGTGCCAGTAGTATCCTCACCGGGACTAGCGGGATCAACGAGCAGTACTTC

clone size: many
V gene: TRBV20-1
J gene: TRBJ2-3
D gene: .
CDR3 protein: CSATRLQGIESDTQYF
CDR3 DNA: TGCAGTGCTACCCGCCTACAGGGAATTGAGTCAGATACGCAGTATTTT